The 24 T cell receptor beta chains below were found in one sample sequenced in a study of CD8 T cells in Susac syndrome. Reverse transcription of roughly 0.45 to 1 ug RNA was performed with random hexamers. MiXCR was run by TCRdb on the immunoSEQ multiplex PCR reads, yielding one entry per CDR3 protein. The data contain about 280,000 distinct CDR3 sequences, roughly 85% of them seen just once; the ten biggest clones take up approximately 0.11%. The material sequenced was CD8+ T cells from PBMCs. All receptors come from a human donor with multiple sclerosis.

The V and J genes are TRBV15 and TRBJ1-1; 9 bases are a match to TRBD1. V dropped 6 bases and J dropped 1; count of bases not matched to a gene: 6. The CDR3 covers 15 residues. The germline V gene has CDR1 LNHNV and CDR2 YYDKDF (reference sequence). CDR3 sequence reads: CATRKTGGGNTEAFF. In DNA form, the CDR3 reads TGTGCCACCAGGAAGACAGGGGGTGGGAACACTGAAGCTTTCTTT.

The genes are TRBV7-9 and TRBJ2-5, with 7 bases matching TRBD2. CDR3 length: 15 residues. CDR1 and CDR2 from the germline V gene are SEHNR and FQNEAQ (reference sequence). J gave up 1 base and V 5 bases, and 7 bases lay outside the gene matches. The CDR3 DNA is TGTGCCAGCAGCCAACTCTCGGGGGGCCAAGAGACCCAGTACTTC. Protein product: CASSQLSGGQETQYF.

This chain joins TRBV15 and TRBJ2-3; 9 bases are a match to TRBD2. Germline loops: CDR1 LNHNV, CDR2 YYDKDF (reference sequence). This CDR3 is built from 13 residues. Unmatched junction bases numbered 2, after V lost 5 bases and J lost 5 bases. Here the CDR3 reads CATSAREGDTQYF. The CDR3 bases are TGTGCCACCAGCGCGCGGGAGGGAGATACGCAGTATTTT. The variable domain in full, completed from reference TRBV15 and TRBJ2-3, reads DAMVIQNPRYQVTQFGKPVTLSCSQTLNHNVMYWYQQKSSQAPKLLFHYYDKDFNNEADTPDNFQSRRPNTSFCFLDIRSPGLGDTAMYLCATSAREGDTQYFGPGTRLTVL.

V is TRBV3-1 and J is TRBJ2-1; 9 nucleotides align to TRBD2. The CDR3 contains 15 residues. V shed 0 bases, J shed 8 bases, and the junction held 5 bases outside the gene matches. Germline V gene lookup returns CDR1 LGHDT and CDR2 YNNKEL (reference sequence). The CDR3: CASSQEAGGLDEQFF. The CDR3 DNA reads TGTGCCAGCAGCCAAGAAGCGGGAGGCTTGGATGAGCAGTTCTTC.

This clonotype was detected once. The chain has TRBV7-9 and TRBJ2-4, with D possibly matching TRBD2 (6 bases). The length of the CDR3 is 17 residues. Germline values: CDR1 SEHNR, CDR2 FQNEAQ (reference sequence). V was trimmed by 0 bases and J by 4 bases, leaving 16 bases between them. The CDR3 coding sequence is TGTGCCAGCAGCTTAGCGGGGGGTCCTTGGTGGAAAAACATTCAGTACTTC. Translated, it gives CASSLAGGPWWKNIQYF.

This clonotype was observed a single time. This chain uses TRBV12-3 or TRBV12-4 with TRBJ2-3; D remains ambiguous. The length of the CDR3 is 15 residues. V gave up 3 bases and J gave up 1 base, with 11 bases separating them. The CDR3 bases are TGTGCCAGCAGTTTGAAGGGTTTGGGCACAGATACGCAGTATTTT. Amino acid sequence: CASSLKGLGTDTQYF.

This clonotype was seen a few times. V usage is TRBV6-1 and J usage is TRBJ1-1; D possibly corresponds to TRBD1 (6 bases). This CDR3 comprises 15 residues. V dropped 2 bases and J dropped 0 bases, with 10 bases sitting between them. Germline CDR1 and CDR2: MNHNS and SASEGT. Here the CDR3 reads CASSERGAMNTEAFF. In DNA form, the CDR3 reads TGTGCCAGCAGTGAAAGGGGGGCTATGAACACTGAAGCTTTCTTT.

The chain couples TRBV3-1 to TRBJ1-2; a weak D match, TRBD1 (5 bases). CDR3 size: 15 residues. The V end was cut by 0 bases, the J end by 3 bases, with 11 bases between. Looked up from germline, CDR1 is LGHDT and CDR2 is YNNKEL (reference sequence). DNA for the CDR3: TGTGCCAGCAGCCAAGAGCCGGGGGAGGACTATGGCTACACCTTC. This gives the protein CASSQEPGEDYGYTF.

The chain couples TRBV7-2 to TRBJ2-7; TRBD1 agrees at 7 bases. V lost 2 bases to trimming and J lost 2 bases; unmatched junction nucleotides: 6. Germline V gene sequence: CDR1 SGHTA, CDR2 FQGNSA. This CDR3 contains 15 residues. The CDR3: CASSLTGDSTYEQYF. For the CDR3, the DNA is TGTGCCAGCAGCTTAACAGGGGACAGCACCTACGAGCAGTACTTC.

The chain recombines TRBV30 with TRBJ2-1; TRBD2 might be the D (6 bases). Trimming stripped 3 bases from V and 8 bases from J, with 11 bases between. The CDR3 has 12 residues. Germline loops: CDR1 GTSNPN, CDR2 SVGIG (reference sequence). The DNA for the CDR3 is TGTGCCTGGAGACGGGAGACGGATGAGCAGTTCTTC. Translation: CAWRRETDEQFF.

Note on this clonotype: Without the conserved terminal phenylalanine or tryptophan, this CDR3 likely stems from a read error. This chain connects TRBV9 to TRBJ2-1; D possibly matches TRBD1 or TRBD2 (5 bases each). Germline V gene data show CDR1 as SGDLS and CDR2 as YYNGEE. The CDR3 spans 13 residues. The V and J ends lost 0 bases and 10 bases respectively, with 11 bases between them. The CDR3 DNA reads TGTGCCAGCAGCGTAGAGGGACGAGCAGAGCAGTTCTAC. It translates to CASSVEGRAEQFY.

The V call is TRBV12-3 or TRBV12-4, the J call TRBJ2-2, with 9 bases identical to TRBD1. V was clipped by 2 bases and J by 9 bases; unmatched bases: 7. The length of the CDR3 is 15 residues. CDR3 sequence (DNA): TGTGCCAGCAGTTTAAGGGGGACAGGGAAAAGGGAGCTGTTTTTT. Its protein product is CASSLRGTGKRELFF.

The chain carries TRBV5-4 and TRBJ2-1, with D possibly matching TRBD1 (6 bases). This CDR3 region has 16 residues. Trimming shortened V by 4 bases and J by 8 bases, and 22 bases separated the two germline ends. From germline, CDR1 is SGHNT and CDR2 YYREEE (reference sequence). Written as DNA, the CDR3 is TGTGCCAGCAGCCACGGACCGGGACAAAATTTCGATGAGCAGTTCTTC. It specifies CASSHGPGQNFDEQFF.

The chain joins TRBV12-3 or TRBV12-4 to TRBJ2-1; 10 bases are shared with TRBD2. The CDR3 has 14 amino acids. The ends lost 7 bases at V and 8 bases at J; junction bases unmatched: 8. CDR3 amino acids: CASKLAGGGDEQFF. The CDR3 coding sequence is TGTGCCAGCAAGTTAGCGGGAGGAGGGGATGAGCAGTTCTTC.

The chain links TRBV10-1 to TRBJ2-2; 7 bases match TRBD2. The CDR3 has 15 amino acids. V lost 3 bases and J lost 4; bases outside the gene matches: 5. The germline CDR1 and CDR2 sequences are WNHNN and SYGVQD (reference sequence). CDR3 sequence: CASSDAGAGTGELFF. CDR3 DNA: TGCGCCAGCAGTGATGCGGGAGCGGGCACCGGGGAGCTGTTTTTT.

The rearrangement links TRBV16 to TRBJ2-7; D is unresolved. The CDR3 extends over 12 amino acids. The V gene lost 6 bases and the J gene lost 3 bases, with 9 bases spanning the gap. Germline CDR1 is KGHSY and CDR2 is FQNENV. The DNA for the CDR3 is TGTGCCAGCAGTCGCGTTCTCTACGAGCAGTACTTC. Amino acid sequence: CASSRVLYEQYF.

The V call is TRBV29-1, the J call TRBJ2-1; TRBD2 aligns across 10 bases. After removal of 1 base from V and 6 bases from J, the junction contained 6 bases not matched to a gene. The CDR3 has 15 residues. The germline gives CDR1 SQVTM, CDR2 ANQGSEA. CDR3 region: CSVEAGTSVSNEQFF. The CDR3 DNA reads as TGCAGCGTTGAAGCCGGGACTAGCGTCAGCAATGAGCAGTTCTTC.

The chain employs TRBV9 and TRBJ2-1, with D possibly called TRBD1 or TRBD2 (6 bases each). The CDR3 sequence is 15 residues long. Trimming removed 3 bases from V and 9 bases from J, with 19 bases in between. Germline CDR1 is SGDLS and CDR2 is YYNGEE. DNA for the CDR3: TGTGCCAGCAGCGCCTTCGGGGGCACGGGAACTGAGCAGTTCTTC. Protein: CASSAFGGTGTEQFF.

V gene TRBV27 combines with J gene TRBJ2-7; 7 bases line up with TRBD2. The CDR3 is 14 residues long. The germline gives CDR1 MNHEY, CDR2 SMNVEV (reference sequence). With V trimmed by 5 bases and J by 7 bases, 11 bases remained unmatched. The CDR3: CASSPGIIGGEQYF. The CDR3 DNA reads TGTGCCAGCAGTCCCGGGATTATCGGGGGGGAGCAGTACTTC.

The chain joins TRBV4-1 to TRBJ2-3; no firm D call. The CDR3 covers 13 residues. Germline CDR1 MGHRA, CDR2 YSYEKL. The V and J ends lost 0 bases and 8 bases respectively, with 9 bases between them. DNA for the CDR3: TGCGCCAGCAGCCAAGATGTTGAAGTTACGCAGTATTTT. Protein product: CASSQDVEVTQYF.

This rearrangement joins TRBV11-1 to TRBJ2-4, with D perhaps assigned TRBD1 or TRBD2 (5 bases each). The germline V gene has CDR1 SGHAT and CDR2 FQDESV (reference sequence). Trimming pared 5 bases from V and 5 bases from J, leaving 10 bases between. The CDR3 has 13 amino acids. The CDR3 region has the DNA TGTGCCAGCAGCGGGGCACTAGAAAACATTCAGTACTTC. This translates into CASSGALENIQYF.

The V and J genes are TRBV12-3 or TRBV12-4 and TRBJ2-7, with TRBD2 as a possible D gene (6 bases). The V and J ends lost 3 bases and 5 bases respectively, with 11 bases between them. The CDR3 totals 13 residues. The CDR3 spells CASSFGRGNEQYF. The DNA of the CDR3 is TGTGCCAGCAGTTTCGGGAGAGGGAACGAGCAGTACTTC.

This chain links TRBV28 with TRBJ2-1, with 9 bases that match TRBD2. Germline CDR1 MDHEN, CDR2 SYDVKM. The CDR3 consists of 19 residues. V gave up 2 bases and J gave up 0 bases; unmatched junction bases: 11. CDR3 amino acids: CASSLVRGGEFSSYNEQFF. In nucleotides, the CDR3 is TGTGCCAGCAGTTTAGTGCGGGGGGGGGAATTTAGCTCCTACAATGAGCAGTTCTTC.

This clonotype was picked up one time. The chain uses TRBV3-1 and TRBJ1-1, with D unclear. V dropped 6 bases and J dropped 2 bases, with 7 bases sitting between them. The CDR3 contains 12 residues. Germline lookup yields CDR1 LGHDT and CDR2 YNNKEL (reference sequence). CDR3 DNA: TGTGCCAGCAGAGGAATAAACACTGAAGCTTTCTTT. Protein: CASRGINTEAFF. Together with reference TRBV3-1 and TRBJ1-1, the CDR3 gives the full variable domain: DTAVSQTPKYLVTQMGNDKSIKCEQNLGHDTMYWYKQDSKKFLKIMFSYNNKELIINETVPNRFSPKSPDKAHLNLHINSLELGDSAVYFCASRGINTEAFFGQGTRLTVV.